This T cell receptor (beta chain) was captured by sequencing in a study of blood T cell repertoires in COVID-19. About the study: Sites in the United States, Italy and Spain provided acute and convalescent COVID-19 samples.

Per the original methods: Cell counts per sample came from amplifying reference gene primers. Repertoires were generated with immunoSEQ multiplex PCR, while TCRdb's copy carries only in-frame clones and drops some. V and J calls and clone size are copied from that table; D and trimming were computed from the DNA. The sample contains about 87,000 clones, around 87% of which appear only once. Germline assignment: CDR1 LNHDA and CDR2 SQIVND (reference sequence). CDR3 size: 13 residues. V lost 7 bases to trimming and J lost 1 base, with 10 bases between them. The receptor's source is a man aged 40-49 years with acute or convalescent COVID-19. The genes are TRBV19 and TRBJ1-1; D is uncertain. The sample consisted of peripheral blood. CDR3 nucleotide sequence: TGTGCCAGTACTCTGGCCCCGAACACTGAAGCTTTCTTT. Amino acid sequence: CASTLAPNTEAFF.